Presented here are 20 T cell receptor beta chains from one specimen sequenced in a study of blood T cell repertoires in COVID-19. Clones were sequenced by immunoSEQ multiplex PCR, and TCRdb holds only the in-frame ones, with some missing. The data show more than 95,000 clones, around 89% seen once. The sequenced material came from peripheral blood. Receptors were obtained from a man aged 45-60 years with acute or convalescent COVID-19.

The chain links TRBV24-1 to TRBJ1-5, with D tentatively TRBD1 (5 bases). Per germline, CDR1 KGHDR and CDR2 SFDVKD. With 5 bases removed from V and 4 bases from J, the gap between germline ends came to 23 bases. CDR3 length: 18 amino acids. In DNA, the CDR3 is TGTGCCACCAGTGTCCACCCCAGGGAGGTTTTGGCGAATCAGCCCCAGCATTTT. This translates into CATSVHPREVLANQPQHF.

The chain is built from TRBV25-1 and TRBJ1-2; tentatively, D is TRBD1 (6 bases). This CDR3 is built from 15 residues. Trimming shortened V by 4 bases and J by 4 bases, and 16 bases separated the two germline ends. Germline CDR1 MGHDK, CDR2 SYGVNS. CDR3 sequence reads: CASSAHSGGLYGYTF. CDR3 sequence (DNA): TGTGCCAGCAGTGCCCACTCGGGGGGCCTCTATGGCTACACCTTC.

About this clone: The junction does not match germline at one end; this may be a read error. The CDR3 DNA reads as TGTGCCAGCACAGGGGGAAGCACCCATTTT. Translating gives CASTGGSTHF. The gene calls are TRBV9 and TRBJ1-3, with 7 bases lining up with TRBD1. In germline, CDR1 is SGDLS, CDR2 YYNGEE. This CDR3 contains 10 residues.

V usage is TRBV5-8 and J usage is TRBJ1-5, with 7 bases aligning to TRBD1. The CDR3 is 15 residues long. Germline trimming cut 3 bases from V and 0 bases from J; bases unmatched to any gene: 3. CDR1 SGHTS and CDR2 YDEGEE come from the germline V gene. The CDR3 nucleotides are TGTGCCAGCAGCTCCGGACAGGTTAGCAATCAGCCCCAGCATTTT. This gives the protein CASSSGQVSNQPQHF.

The rearrangement joins TRBV9 to TRBJ1-1; TRBD1 matches 7 bases. The V gene's germline CDR1 is SGDLS and CDR2 YYNGEE. The CDR3 length is 15 residues. V was clipped by 3 bases and J by 7 bases; unmatched bases: 12. CDR3 bases: TGTGCCAGCAGCGCAGGGGGTCACGGCTCGTATGAAGCTTTCTTT. It encodes CASSAGGHGSYEAFF.

CDR3 sequence: CASSLGQNIQYF. CDR3 nucleotide sequence: TGTGCCAGCAGTCTGGGCCAAAACATTCAGTACTTC. This chain connects TRBV25-1 to TRBJ2-4; D remains unclear. The germline CDR1 and CDR2 sequences are MGHDK and SYGVNS. The germline V and J ends were trimmed by 5 bases and 5 bases, with 7 bases remaining between them. This CDR3 spans 12 amino acids.

The chain is built from TRBV5-1 and TRBJ1-2, with TRBD1 identical over 9 bases. This CDR3 comprises 14 residues. J gave up 4 bases and V 3 bases, and 4 bases lay outside the gene matches. CDR1 is SGHRS and CDR2 is YFSETQ in the germline V gene. CDR3 nucleotides: TGCGCCAGCAGCTCGGACAGGGGAATCTATGGCTACACCTTC. Protein: CASSSDRGIYGYTF.

The V call is TRBV7-8, the J call TRBJ2-7; 9 nucleotides align to TRBD1. This CDR3 is built from 13 residues. The germline CDR1 and CDR2 sequences are SGHVS and FQNEAQ. The J segment lost 6 bases and the V segment lost 5 bases, leaving 5 bases of the junction unmatched. CDR3 coding DNA: TGTGCCAGCAGCCCAAGGACAGGGGTCGAGCAGTACTTC. Protein: CASSPRTGVEQYF.

V usage is TRBV29-1 and J usage is TRBJ2-1; TRBD2 matches at 14 bases. From germline, CDR1 is SQVTM and CDR2 ANQGSEA. The trim removed 1 base at V and 15 bases at J, leaving 8 bases unmatched. This CDR3 contains 14 residues. The CDR3 nucleotides read TGCAGCGTTGAAGGGGGACTAGCGGGGGTGAGTAGGTTCTTC. It codes for CSVEGGLAGVSRFF.

The rearrangement links TRBV3-1 (or the pseudogene TRBV3-2) to TRBJ2-3; TRBD2 matches 12 bases. V was clipped by 4 bases and J by 4 bases; unmatched bases: 6. CDR1 LGHDT and CDR2 YNNKEL come from the germline V gene (reference sequence). The CDR3 is 16 residues long. Here the CDR3 reads CASSPTSGRGSDTQYF. CDR3 DNA sequence: TGTGCCAGCAGCCCGACTAGCGGGAGAGGGTCAGATACGCAGTATTTT.

V is TRBV5-4 and J is TRBJ2-2; TRBD1 aligns across 8 bases. V was pared by 2 bases and J by 6 bases, with 6 bases of the junction left unmatched. CDR3 length: 15 amino acids. Germline loops: CDR1 SGHNT, CDR2 YYREEE (reference sequence). For the CDR3, the DNA is TGTGCCAGCAGCTTACTGACAGGGGCTGCCGGGGAGCTGTTTTTT. Translated, it gives CASSLLTGAAGELFF.

As concerns this clone: Other DNA sequences in the same sample also yield this CDR3. The chain uses TRBV27 and TRBJ1-2; D possibly corresponds to TRBD1 (6 bases). The CDR3 loop spans 12 amino acids. Looked up from germline, CDR1 is MNHEY and CDR2 is SMNVEV (reference sequence). Trimming shortened V by 7 bases and J by 5 bases, and 11 bases separated the two germline ends. For the CDR3, the DNA is TGTGCCAGCACAGGGAGGGGGTATGGCTACACCTTC. It encodes CASTGRGYGYTF.

The V gene is TRBV12-3 or TRBV12-4, the J gene TRBJ2-7; D remains unclear. The CDR3 spans 11 residues. V was trimmed by 4 bases and J by 3 bases, leaving 4 bases between them. The CDR3 nucleotides read TGTGCCAGCAGTTCCTACTACGAGCAGTACTTC. Translating gives CASSSYYEQYF.

The V gene is TRBV3-1 (or the pseudogene TRBV3-2), the J gene TRBJ2-7, with 13 nucleotides matching TRBD2. The V gene's germline CDR1 is LGHDT and CDR2 YNNKEL (reference sequence). Trimming at V came to 4 bases and at J to 2 bases, leaving 5 bases not matched to a gene. CDR3 length: 16 residues. CDR3 amino acids: CASSPRGLAGAYEQYF. The CDR3 DNA sequence: TGTGCCAGCAGCCCAAGAGGACTAGCGGGAGCCTACGAGCAGTACTTC.

The CDR3 spells CASSPTGTGRVTQYF. CDR3 sequence (DNA): TGTGCCAGCTCACCAACCGGGACAGGGAGGGTTACGCAGTATTTT. V gene TRBV18 combines with J gene TRBJ2-3; 9 nucleotides line up with TRBD1. Trimming at V came to 2 bases and at J to 8 bases, leaving 8 bases not matched to a gene. The germline CDR1 and CDR2 sequences are KGHSH and LQKENI. This CDR3 has 15 residues.

V is TRBV28 and J is TRBJ2-7, with D uncertain. V lost 7 bases and J lost 4, with 20 bases in between. The CDR3 runs to 15 residues. Germline V CDR1 and CDR2: MDHEN, SYDVKM. The CDR3 protein is CASNHGTGPVYEQYF. CDR3 nucleotide sequence: TGTGCCAGCAATCATGGAACTGGGCCAGTTTACGAGCAGTACTTC.

This chain connects TRBV6-5 to TRBJ1-3; no firm D call. Germline CDR1 MNHEY, CDR2 SVGAGI. The V gene lost 0 bases and the J gene lost 3 bases, with 3 bases spanning the gap. The CDR3 consists of 13 residues. In DNA, the CDR3 is TGTGCCAGCAGTTACTCCCTTGGAAACACCATATATTTT. Amino acid sequence: CASSYSLGNTIYF.

The chain joins TRBV6-2 or TRBV6-3 to TRBJ2-7; D perhaps matches TRBD2 (5 bases). The CDR3 loop spans 13 amino acids. Germline loops: CDR1 MNHEY, CDR2 SVGEGT. V was clipped by 6 bases and J by 0 bases, with 9 bases between them. The CDR3 reads CASSPGISYEQYF. The CDR3, as DNA: TGTGCCAGCAGCCCCGGGATCTCCTACGAGCAGTACTTC.

In DNA, the CDR3 is TGTGCCAGTAGCTCTATCGACAGGGACTGGATCGGGCTGTTTTTT. Protein: CASSSIDRDWIGLFF. The chain combines TRBV19 with TRBJ1-4, with 7 nucleotides matching TRBD1. Trimming took 6 bases from V and 14 from J; bases not matched to a gene: 18. This CDR3 is 15 amino acids long. In germline, CDR1 is LNHDA, CDR2 SQIVND (reference sequence).

A single count supports this clone. The V call is TRBV9, the J call TRBJ2-5, with D perhaps TRBD2 (5 bases). The ends were cut back, 0 bases at V and 3 bases at J, with 12 bases in the middle. Germline CDR1 and CDR2: SGDLS and YYNGEE. There are 15 residues in the CDR3. In nucleotides, the CDR3 is TGTGCCAGCAGCGTAGTGGCAGGAGGTAAAGAGACCCAGTACTTC. Protein product: CASSVVAGGKETQYF.